The 26 T cell receptor beta chains below come from one sample, sequenced in a study of tumor-infiltrating lymphocytes in localized non-small cell lung cancer. Produced via immunoSEQ multiplex PCR; TCRdb's table is partial and in-frame only. The sample shows about 14,000 clones, approximately 70% of them seen only once. The sample taken for sequencing was lung tumor tissue. These receptors all come from a human donor with non-small cell lung cancer.

V usage is TRBV7-9 and J usage is TRBJ1-6; a possible D gene is TRBD1 (6 bases). The CDR3 has 19 residues. Germline V gives CDR1 SEHNR, CDR2 FQNEAQ (reference sequence). Between the trimmed V and J ends, which lost 5 bases and 0 bases, there was a span of 20 bases. CDR3: CASSLGGGRRGSYNSPLHF. CDR3 bases: TGTGCCAGCAGCCTTGGAGGGGGACGACGGGGCTCCTATAATTCACCCCTCCACTTT.

In this sample, this clone turned up a few times. The V gene is TRBV29-1, the J gene TRBJ1-1; D remains ambiguous. Germline CDR1 reads SQVTM; CDR2 reads ANQGSEA. The CDR3 totals 15 residues. Trimming removed 4 bases from V and 0 bases from J, with 15 bases in between. The CDR3 loop is CSVVGWVSMNTEAFF. The CDR3 DNA reads TGCAGCGTTGTGGGTTGGGTCTCGATGAACACTGAAGCTTTCTTT.

V usage is TRBV19 and J usage is TRBJ2-6, with D possibly called TRBD1 or TRBD2 (5 bases each). The CDR3 has 16 residues. Deletions cut 4 bases from V and 2 bases from J, with 12 bases between. Germline CDR1 and CDR2: LNHDA and SQIVND (reference sequence). The CDR3 nucleotides are TGTGCCAGTAGTACAACTAGGACAACTGGGGCCAACGTCCTGACTTTC. Protein: CASSTTRTTGANVLTF.

This rearrangement joins TRBV4-1 to TRBJ1-4; 7 positions agree with TRBD1. CDR1 and CDR2 (germline): MGHRA, YSYEKL. This CDR3 comprises 15 residues. V lost 5 bases to trimming and J lost 5 bases; unmatched junction nucleotides: 8. CDR3 residues: CASSSPRGINEKLFF. The CDR3 nucleotides are TGCGCCAGCAGCTCCCCCAGGGGGATAAATGAAAAACTGTTTTTT.

The chain uses TRBV7-2 and TRBJ2-7; D is unresolved. The CDR3 extends over 15 amino acids. Trimming shortened V by 1 base and J by 2 bases, and 12 bases separated the two germline ends. CDR1 and CDR2 from the germline V gene are SGHTA and FQGNSA. The CDR3 sequence is CASSLGQARTYEQYF. The CDR3 DNA reads as TGTGCCAGCAGCTTAGGGCAGGCCCGCACCTACGAGCAGTACTTC.

The chain recombines TRBV7-2 with TRBJ2-2; D not certain. The CDR3 contains 15 residues. The germline V gene encodes CDR1 SGHTA and CDR2 FQGNSA. The V end lost 5 bases, the J end lost 2 bases, and 12 bases lay between the germline ends. Here the CDR3 DNA reads TGTGCCAGCAGCCGCCCCATCCGAAACACCGGGGAGCTGTTTTTT. It encodes CASSRPIRNTGELFF.

J is TRBJ1-4 and V is TRBV5-1, with 10 bases aligning to TRBD1. With V trimmed by 0 bases and J by 7 bases, 3 bases remained unmatched. The germline V gene encodes CDR1 SGHRS and CDR2 YFSETQ. The CDR3 runs 15 residues. The CDR3: CASSLGDRGSEKLFF. CDR3 in DNA: TGCGCCAGCAGCTTGGGGGACAGGGGATCTGAAAAACTGTTTTTT.

This clone qualifies as medium-sized. The chain combines TRBV28 with TRBJ1-5, with a possible D match to TRBD1 (6 bases). The CDR3 has 14 residues. The V end lost 5 bases, the J end lost 5 bases, and 13 bases lay between the germline ends. Germline assignment: CDR1 MDHEN and CDR2 SYDVKM. CDR3 DNA: TGTGCCAGCAGTACTCCCTCAGGGGATCAGCCCCAGCATTTT. It encodes CASSTPSGDQPQHF.

This chain joins TRBV27 and TRBJ2-7; TRBD1 aligns across 11 bases. The V gene end was trimmed by 6 bases and the J gene end by 6 bases; junction bases not matched to a gene: 10. Germline loops: CDR1 MNHEY, CDR2 SMNVEV (reference sequence). The CDR3 contains 15 residues. This CDR3 is CASSSPGTGGPEQYF. The CDR3 DNA follows: TGTGCCAGCAGCTCCCCCGGGACAGGGGGGCCCGAGCAGTACTTC.

The chain recombines TRBV7-2 with TRBJ1-2; tentatively, D is TRBD1 (6 bases). Looked up from germline, CDR1 is SGHTA and CDR2 is FQGNSA. V was trimmed by 5 bases and J by 8 bases, leaving 12 bases between them. This CDR3 region has 12 residues. The DNA for the CDR3 is TGTGCCAGCAGCGCCAACAGGGAAGGCTACACCTTC. This translates into CASSANREGYTF.

J is TRBJ1-3 and V is TRBV5-8, with 8 positions matching TRBD1. This CDR3 is built from 16 residues. The germline gives CDR1 SGHTS, CDR2 YDEGEE. V was clipped by 1 base and J by 2 bases; unmatched bases: 5. CDR3 sequence reads: CASSLYQGATGNTIYF. CDR3 in DNA: TGTGCCAGCAGCTTGTATCAGGGGGCTACTGGAAACACCATATATTTT. The complete variable domain, with remaining parts taken from reference TRBV5-8 and TRBJ1-3, reads EAGVTQSPTHLIKTRGQQATLRCSPISGHTSVYWYQQALGLGLQFLLWYDEGEERNRGNFPPRFSGRQFPNYSSELNVNALELEDSALYLCASSLYQGATGNTIYFGEGSWLTVV.

The rearrangement links TRBV29-1 to TRBJ2-5, with TRBD2 identical over 8 bases. The junction had 4 bases not matched to a gene; V was cut back by 6 bases and J by 4 bases. The CDR3 sequence is 12 residues long. Germline CDR1 SQVTM, CDR2 ANQGSEA. DNA of the CDR3: TGCAGCGTCGCCGGGGGGGGAGAGACCCAGTACTTC. It yields the protein CSVAGGGETQYF.

This chain joins TRBV12-2 and TRBJ1-5; TRBD1, the table's D call, was not compared with the DNA. TRBV12-2 is reported as a pseudogene. The CDR3 runs to 15 residues. Written as DNA, the CDR3 is TGTGCAAGTCGCTTAGCGACAGATAGCAATCAGCCCCAGCATTTT. It codes for CASRLATDSNQPQHF.

The chain has TRBV5-6 and TRBJ1-6; 9 bases fit TRBD1. CDR1 SGHDT and CDR2 YYEEEE come from the germline V gene. The CDR3 has 15 amino acids. The ends lost 5 bases at V and 9 bases at J; junction bases unmatched: 9. CDR3: CASSSVQGATSPLHF. The CDR3 bases are TGTGCCAGCAGTTCAGTACAGGGGGCTACTTCACCCCTCCACTTT.

This sequence joins TRBV29-1 and TRBJ2-2; the match to TRBD1 covers 8 bases. J gave up 6 bases and V 3 bases, and 3 bases lay outside the gene matches. CDR1 SQVTM and CDR2 ANQGSEA come from the germline V gene. This CDR3 contains 13 residues. The CDR3 reads CSVDQQGAGELFF. The DNA for the CDR3 is TGCAGCGTTGACCAACAGGGGGCCGGGGAGCTGTTTTTT.

V usage is TRBV5-4 and J usage is TRBJ2-7, with 9 bases matching TRBD2. The V and J ends lost 3 bases and 6 bases, in that order; junction bases with no gene match: 13. The CDR3 is made up of 16 amino acids. Per germline, CDR1 SGHNT and CDR2 YYREEE (reference sequence). The CDR3: CASSSYGLAGISEQYF. The CDR3 DNA sequence: TGTGCCAGCAGCTCCTATGGGCTAGCGGGAATCAGCGAGCAGTACTTC.

The CDR3 nucleotides read TGTGCCTGGAGTGCCAGACAGGTGGGGCAGCCCCAGCATTTT. As protein: CAWSARQVGQPQHF. The rearrangement links TRBV30 to TRBJ1-5; D is possibly TRBD1 (6 bases). Germline loops: CDR1 GTSNPN, CDR2 SVGIG (reference sequence). The CDR3 runs 14 residues. Trimming removed 1 base at V and 7 bases at J, with 14 bases between.

The genes are TRBV7-8 and TRBJ2-7; weak D call: TRBD1 (6 bases). V dropped 3 bases and J dropped 5 bases, with 20 bases sitting between them. Germline values: CDR1 SGHVS, CDR2 FQNEAQ. This CDR3 is built from 16 residues. The CDR3 sequence: CASSFLGYRDTHEQYF. Here the CDR3 DNA reads TGTGCCAGCAGCTTTCTGGGTTACAGGGATACCCACGAGCAGTACTTC.

This chain connects TRBV6-1 to TRBJ1-2; no definite D call. V was trimmed by 0 bases and J by 4 bases, leaving 15 bases between them. Germline CDR1 reads MNHNS; CDR2 reads SASEGT. CDR3 length: 16 amino acids. DNA for the CDR3: TGTGCCAGCAGTGAAGCGATGGCAGTACCTCTCTATGGCTACACCTTC. It encodes CASSEAMAVPLYGYTF.

The rearrangement uses TRBV11-3 and TRBJ2-7; 9 positions agree with TRBD1. Trimming at V came to 6 bases and at J to 6 bases, leaving 9 bases not matched to a gene. CDR1 and CDR2 (germline): SGHNT, YENEEA. The CDR3 runs 14 residues. The CDR3 sequence is CASSSGTGTREQYF. CDR3 nucleotides: TGTGCCAGCAGTTCCGGGACAGGGACACGCGAGCAGTACTTC.

The V gene is TRBV19, the J gene TRBJ1-5; D ambiguous. Trimming stripped 6 bases from V and 2 bases from J, with 14 bases between. The CDR3 runs to 15 residues. CDR1 is LNHDA and CDR2 is SQIVND in the germline V gene (reference sequence). The CDR3 DNA reads as TGTGCCAGTAGAGGGTCACGGGCTCGCAATCAGCCCCAGCATTTT. This sequence encodes CASRGSRARNQPQHF.

This chain connects TRBV5-1 to TRBJ2-7; D not resolved. The V gene lost 0 bases and the J gene lost 5 bases, with 9 bases spanning the gap. Germline CDR1 is SGHRS and CDR2 is YFSETQ. This CDR3 has 13 residues. CDR3 loop: CASSLEGAHEQYF. For the CDR3, the DNA is TGCGCCAGCAGCTTGGAAGGAGCCCACGAGCAGTACTTC.

The V and J genes are TRBV7-9 and TRBJ2-3; D might be TRBD2 (6 bases). The CDR3 has 15 residues. V dropped 9 bases and J dropped 2 bases, with 18 bases sitting between them. Germline V CDR1 and CDR2: SEHNR, FQNEAQ (reference sequence). CDR3 DNA: TGTGCCAGTCAGACTAGTCAGATACACACAGATACGCAGTATTTT. Encoded protein: CASQTSQIHTDTQYF.

This chain uses TRBV7-9 with TRBJ1-1; 8 nucleotides agree with TRBD1. Germline V CDR1 and CDR2: SEHNR, FQNEAQ (reference sequence). CDR3 length: 15 residues. V was pared by 0 bases and J by 4 bases, with 4 bases of the junction left unmatched. The CDR3 spells CASSLANRGGTEAFF. The CDR3 region has the DNA TGTGCCAGCAGCTTAGCGAACAGGGGGGGCACTGAAGCTTTCTTT.

The rearrangement uses TRBV6-1 and TRBJ2-5, with TRBD2 matching over 9 bases. The CDR3 loop spans 15 amino acids. V was clipped by 0 bases and J by 2 bases; unmatched bases: 1. Germline-derived CDR1 and CDR2 are MNHNS and SASEGT. CDR3 DNA: TGTGCCAGCAGTGAAGCAGCGGGGGGACAAGAGACCCAGTACTTC. Its translation: CASSEAAGGQETQYF.

The chain uses TRBV20-1 and TRBJ2-3; D is unclear. Trimming cost V 0 bases and J 3 bases, with 1 base left between them. Per germline, CDR1 DFQATT and CDR2 SNEGSKA (reference sequence). CDR3 length: 11 amino acids. CDR3 sequence: CSARETDTQYF. As DNA, the CDR3 is TGCAGTGCTAGAGAGACAGATACGCAGTATTTT.